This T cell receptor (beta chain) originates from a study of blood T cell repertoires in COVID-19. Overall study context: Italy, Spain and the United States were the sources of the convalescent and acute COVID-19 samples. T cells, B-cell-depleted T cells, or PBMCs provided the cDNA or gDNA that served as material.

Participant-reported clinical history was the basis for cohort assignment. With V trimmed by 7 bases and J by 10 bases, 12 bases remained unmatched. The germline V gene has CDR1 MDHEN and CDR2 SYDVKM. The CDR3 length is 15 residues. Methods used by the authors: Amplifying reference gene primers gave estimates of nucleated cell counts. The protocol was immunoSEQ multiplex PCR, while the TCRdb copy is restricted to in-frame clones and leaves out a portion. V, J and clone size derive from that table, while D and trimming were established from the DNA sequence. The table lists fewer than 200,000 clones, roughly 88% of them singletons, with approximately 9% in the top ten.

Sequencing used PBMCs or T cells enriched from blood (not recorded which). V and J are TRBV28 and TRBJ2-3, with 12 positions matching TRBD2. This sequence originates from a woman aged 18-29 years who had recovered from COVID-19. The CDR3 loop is CASTPLGLAGTAQYF. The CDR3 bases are TGTGCCAGCACCCCTCTCGGACTAGCGGGAACAGCGCAGTATTTT.